One T cell receptor beta chain is described in this entry. Germline loops: CDR1 SGHRS, CDR2 YFSETQ. The length of the CDR3 is 14 residues. V gave up 0 bases and J gave up 10 bases, with 16 bases separating them. The data belong to a study of control samples from healthy donors and cancer patients. Clones were sequenced by immunoSEQ multiplex PCR, and TCRdb holds only the in-frame ones, with some missing. The sample lists 100,000 to 150,000 clones; around 87% were seen once. The V and J genes are TRBV5-1 and TRBJ1-1; weak D call: TRBD1 (5 bases). The source of this sequence is a man aged 60 to 69 in good health. The sequencing input was blood. The CDR3 region is CASSLASSGYGAFF. CDR3 nucleotides: TGCGCCAGCAGCTTGGCCTCTTCAGGGTATGGAGCTTTCTTT.